This T cell receptor (beta chain) originates from a study of post-analysis software for immune sequencing data. Findings and caveats of the study: Compared with controls, patients had more of roughly five TRBV segments, including TRBV5-6, TRBV5-1 and TRBV20-1.

Presence of unique molecular identifiers characterized the TCR beta cDNA libraries. TCRdb ran MiXCR on the PCR reads and lists one entry per CDR3 protein. The table shows approximately 350,000 distinct CDR3 sequences, with roughly 38% occurring only once. On this clonotype itself: Its antigen is currently unknown.

Germline values: CDR1 MRHNA, CDR2 SNTAGT. The ends were cut back, 0 bases at V and 6 bases at J, with 11 bases in the middle. The CDR3 is 14 amino acids. The chain recombines TRBV6-4 with TRBJ1-2; tentatively, D is TRBD1 (5 bases). The clonotype originates from a girl aged 5-17 years with multiple sclerosis. Sample: blood. The CDR3, as DNA: TGTGCCAGCAGTGACTCAGGGGCAGGAGATGGCTACACCTTC. Translated, it gives CASSDSGAGDGYTF.